These T cell receptor beta chains were read from a single sample in a study of blood T cell repertoires in COVID-19. Only in-frame clones appear in the TCRdb table, and some are missing; sequencing was by immunoSEQ multiplex PCR. The sample has roughly 250,000 clones; approximately 79% are singletons. Sequencing was carried out using peripheral blood. These receptors all come from a woman over 75 with active or convalescent COVID-19. Both conserved end residues are part of each CDR3. The D gene is left open where the match is weak. Only some rows state a clone size, as once, few, many or a class for expanded clones.

abundance	d_gene	j_gene	v_gene	len	CDR3aa	CDR3nt
once	TRBD1	TRBJ1-6	TRBV5-4	15	CASSYQGALDSPLHF	TGTGCCAGCAGCTACCAGGGGGCACTGGATTCACCCCTCCACTTT
.	TRBD2	TRBJ2-1	TRBV27	15	CASSLGREARNEQFF	TGTGCCAGCAGTTTAGGGCGGGAGGCCCGCAATGAGCAGTTCTTC
.	.	TRBJ2-7	TRBV28	11	CASTSSYEQYF	TGTGCCAGTACATCCTCCTACGAGCAGTACTTC
.	.	TRBJ1-1	TRBV18	11	CASSSRAGTFF	TGTGCCAGCTCCTCCCGGGCCGGGACTTTCTTT
.	TRBD1	TRBJ1-6	TRBV11-2	15	CASSFWTGVVSPLHF	TGTGCCAGCAGCTTTTGGACAGGGGTCGTGTCACCCCTCCACTTT
.	.	TRBJ1-2	TRBV19	14	CASTVGGFRDGYTF	TGTGCCAGTACAGTGGGAGGCTTTAGAGATGGCTACACCTTC
.	TRBD2	TRBJ2-1	TRBV6-5	15	CASRVAGGLYNEQFF	TGTGCCAGCAGGGTAGCGGGAGGACTCTACAATGAGCAGTTCTTC
few	TRBD1	TRBJ1-3	TRBV24-1	17	CATSDSRTGLSGNTIYF	TGTGCCACCAGTGATTCTAGGACAGGACTCTCTGGAAACACCATATATTTT
.	.	TRBJ1-2	TRBV28	13	CASKDRSLAGYTF	TGTGCCAGCAAAGACAGGTCCTTGGCTGGCTACACCTTC
.	.	TRBJ1-1	TRBV3-1/TRBV3-2	14	CASSVEYLNTEAFF	TGTGCCAGCAGCGTCGAGTACTTGAACACTGAAGCTTTCTTT
.	TRBD2	TRBJ2-5	TRBV7-9	16	CASSHRTSGVRETQYF	TGTGCCAGCAGCCATAGGACTAGCGGGGTTAGGGAGACCCAGTACTTC
.	.	TRBJ2-3	TRBV28	17	CASMGMAGGTYKDTQYF	TGTGCCAGCATGGGTATGGCCGGCGGGACGTACAAAGATACGCAGTATTTT
.	.	TRBJ2-2	TRBV5-1	15	CASRSIGGSGGELFF	TGCGCCAGCAGGAGTATAGGAGGGTCTGGCGGGGAGCTGTTTTTT
once	TRBD2	TRBJ2-1	TRBV18	16	CASSPLAGVSYNEQFF	TGTGCCAGCTCACCTCTAGCGGGGGTCTCCTACAATGAGCAGTTCTTC
.	TRBD1	TRBJ2-5	TRBV11-2	15	CASSLDPGQQETQYF	TGTGCCAGCAGCTTAGATCCGGGACAGCAAGAGACCCAGTACTTC
few	.	TRBJ2-3	TRBV9	18	CASSVGPAGYPSTDTQYF	TGTGCCAGCAGCGTAGGTCCAGCGGGCTACCCTAGCACAGATACGCAGTATTTT
few	TRBD1	TRBJ1-2	TRBV19	16	CASSRPRDRDRNGYTF	TGTGCCAGTAGTAGACCTCGGGACAGGGACAGGAATGGCTACACCTTC
.	.	TRBJ2-7	TRBV2	14	CASSSWGSRYEQYF	TGTGCCAGCAGTTCGTGGGGCAGCCGCTACGAGCAGTACTTC
.	TRBD2	TRBJ2-5	TRBV6-5	15	CASTNPGGARETQYF	TGTGCCAGCACCAACCCCGGGGGGGCCCGGGAGACCCAGTACTTC
.	.	TRBJ2-7	TRBV18	14	CASSPTWRDYEQYF	TGTGCCAGCTCACCGACTTGGAGGGACTACGAGCAGTACTTC
.	TRBD2	TRBJ2-1	TRBV10-3	17	CAISSPPGLAGGNEQFF	TGTGCCATCAGTTCCCCGCCGGGACTAGCGGGAGGCAATGAGCAGTTCTTC
.	.	TRBJ1-1	TRBV7-9	14	CASSSLRGNTEAFF	TGTGCCAGCAGCTCCCTTCGGGGGAACACTGAAGCTTTCTTT
.	TRBD2	TRBJ2-5	TRBV5-1	13	CASSLASGFSQYF	TGCGCCAGCAGCTTGGCTAGCGGGTTTTCCCAGTACTTC
.	TRBD1	TRBJ1-5	TRBV7-9	16	CASSLGQGAGNQPQHF	TGTGCCAGCAGCTTAGGTCAGGGGGCGGGCAATCAGCCCCAGCATTTT
.	.	TRBJ2-4	TRBV21-1	18	CASSNMTSGGIAKNIQYF	TGTGCCAGCAGCAATATGACTAGCGGGGGGATAGCCAAAAACATTCAGTACTTC
.	.	TRBJ2-3	TRBV6-5	13	CASSFYSTDTQYF	TGTGCCAGCAGCTTCTACAGCACAGATACGCAGTATTTT
.	.	TRBJ1-1	TRBV19	12	CASSALRQEAFF	TGTGCCAGTAGTGCCCTCAGACAAGAAGCTTTCTTT
.	.	TRBJ2-7	TRBV5-1	14	CASSLEAGSREQYF	TGCGCCAGCAGCTTGGAGGCAGGGTCGCGCGAGCAGTACTTC